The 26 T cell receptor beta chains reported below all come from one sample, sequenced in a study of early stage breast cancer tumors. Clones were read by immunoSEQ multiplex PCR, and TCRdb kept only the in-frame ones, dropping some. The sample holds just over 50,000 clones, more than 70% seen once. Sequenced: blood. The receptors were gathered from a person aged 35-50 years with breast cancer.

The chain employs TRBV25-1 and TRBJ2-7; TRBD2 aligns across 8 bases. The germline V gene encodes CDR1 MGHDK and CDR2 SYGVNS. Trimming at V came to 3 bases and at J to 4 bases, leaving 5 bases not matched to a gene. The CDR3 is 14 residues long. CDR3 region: CASSDSLAEYEQYF. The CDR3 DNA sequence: TGTGCCAGCAGTGACTCACTAGCGGAATACGAGCAGTACTTC.

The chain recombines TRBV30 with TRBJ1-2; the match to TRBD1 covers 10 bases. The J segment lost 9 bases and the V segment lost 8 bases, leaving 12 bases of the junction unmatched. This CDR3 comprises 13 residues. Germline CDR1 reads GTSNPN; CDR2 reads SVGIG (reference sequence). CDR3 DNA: TGTGCCCAGAGGGACAGGGGTTCTATCAGCTACACCTTC. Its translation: CAQRDRGSISYTF.

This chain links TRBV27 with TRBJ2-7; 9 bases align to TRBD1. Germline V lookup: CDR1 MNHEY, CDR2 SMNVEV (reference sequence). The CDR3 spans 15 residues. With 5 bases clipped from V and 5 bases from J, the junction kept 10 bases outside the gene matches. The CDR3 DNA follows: TGTGCCAGCAGTCTATACCCGGGACAGGGAAACGAGCAGTACTTC. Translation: CASSLYPGQGNEQYF.

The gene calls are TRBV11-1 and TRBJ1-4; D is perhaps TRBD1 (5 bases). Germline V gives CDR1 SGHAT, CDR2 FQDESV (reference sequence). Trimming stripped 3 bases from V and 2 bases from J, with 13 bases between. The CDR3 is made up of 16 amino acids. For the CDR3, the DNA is TGTGCCAGCAGCTTTTCTGACCGGGGGACTAATGAAAAACTGTTTTTT. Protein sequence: CASSFSDRGTNEKLFF. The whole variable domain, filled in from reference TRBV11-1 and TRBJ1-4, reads EAEVAQSPRYKITEKSQAVAFWCDPISGHATLYWYRQILGQGPELLVQFQDESVVDDSQLPKDRFSAERLKGVDSTLKIQPAELGDSAMYLCASSFSDRGTNEKLFFGSGTQLSVL.

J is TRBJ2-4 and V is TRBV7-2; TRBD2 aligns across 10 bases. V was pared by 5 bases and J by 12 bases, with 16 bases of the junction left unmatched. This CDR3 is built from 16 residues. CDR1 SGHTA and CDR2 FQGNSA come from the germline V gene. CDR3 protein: CASSQRAASGSLHQYF. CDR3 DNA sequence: TGTGCCAGCAGCCAGAGGGCGGCTAGCGGGAGCCTCCATCAGTACTTC.

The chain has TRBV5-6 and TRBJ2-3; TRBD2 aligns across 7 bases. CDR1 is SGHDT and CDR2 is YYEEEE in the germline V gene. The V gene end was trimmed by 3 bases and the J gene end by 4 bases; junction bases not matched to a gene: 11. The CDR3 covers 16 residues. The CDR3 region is CASSYRVGGVADTQYF. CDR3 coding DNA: TGTGCCAGCAGCTACCGGGTGGGGGGGGTCGCAGATACGCAGTATTTT. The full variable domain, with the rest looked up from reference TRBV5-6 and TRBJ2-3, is DAGVTQSPTHLIKTRGQQVTLRCSPKSGHDTVSWYQQALGQGPQFIFQYYEEEERQRGNFPDRFSGHQFPNYSSELNVNALLLGDSALYLCASSYRVGGVADTQYFGPGTRLTVL.

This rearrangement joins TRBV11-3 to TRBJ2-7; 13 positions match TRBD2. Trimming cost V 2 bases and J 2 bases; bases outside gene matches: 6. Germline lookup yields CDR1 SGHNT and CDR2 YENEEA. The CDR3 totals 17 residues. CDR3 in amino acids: CASSLRGTSGNTYEQYF. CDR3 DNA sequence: TGTGCCAGCAGCTTACGTGGGACTAGCGGGAATACCTACGAGCAGTACTTC.

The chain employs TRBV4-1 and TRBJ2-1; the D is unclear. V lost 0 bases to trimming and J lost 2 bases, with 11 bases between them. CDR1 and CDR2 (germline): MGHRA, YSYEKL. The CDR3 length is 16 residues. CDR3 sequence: CASSQDFTYTYNEQFF. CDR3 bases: TGCGCCAGCAGCCAAGATTTTACCTACACCTACAATGAGCAGTTCTTC.

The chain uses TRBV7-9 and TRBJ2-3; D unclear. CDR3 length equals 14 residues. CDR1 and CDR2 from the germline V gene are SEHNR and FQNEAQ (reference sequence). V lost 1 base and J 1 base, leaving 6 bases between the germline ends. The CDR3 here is CASSLGPGTDTQYF. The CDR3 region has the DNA TGTGCCAGCAGCTTAGGCCCAGGCACAGATACGCAGTATTTT.

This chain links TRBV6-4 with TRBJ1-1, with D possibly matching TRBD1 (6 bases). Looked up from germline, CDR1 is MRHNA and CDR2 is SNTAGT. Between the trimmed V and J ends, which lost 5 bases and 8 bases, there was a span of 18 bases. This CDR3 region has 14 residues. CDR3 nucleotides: TGTGCCAGCAGTAGGAACAGGGCAGAACCAGAAGCTTTCTTT. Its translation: CASSRNRAEPEAFF.

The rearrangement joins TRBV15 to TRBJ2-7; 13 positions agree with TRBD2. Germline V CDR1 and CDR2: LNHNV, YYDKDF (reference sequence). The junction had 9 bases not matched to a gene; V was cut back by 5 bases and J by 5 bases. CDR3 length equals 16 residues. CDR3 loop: CATSPGLAGVVNEQYF. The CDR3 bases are TGTGCCACCAGCCCCGGACTAGCGGGAGTTGTAAACGAGCAGTACTTC.

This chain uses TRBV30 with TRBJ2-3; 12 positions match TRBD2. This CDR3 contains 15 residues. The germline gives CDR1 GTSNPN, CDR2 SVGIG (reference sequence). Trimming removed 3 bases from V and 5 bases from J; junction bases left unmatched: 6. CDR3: CAWSRTSGIRDTQYF. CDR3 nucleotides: TGTGCCTGGAGCAGGACTAGCGGGATTCGAGATACGCAGTATTTT.

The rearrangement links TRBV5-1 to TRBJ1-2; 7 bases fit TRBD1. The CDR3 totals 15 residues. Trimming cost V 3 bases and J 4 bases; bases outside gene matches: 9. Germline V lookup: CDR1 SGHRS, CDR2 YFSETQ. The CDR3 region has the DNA TGCGCCAGCAGCTCCCGACAGGGTGGCGTCTATGGCTACACCTTC. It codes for CASSSRQGGVYGYTF.

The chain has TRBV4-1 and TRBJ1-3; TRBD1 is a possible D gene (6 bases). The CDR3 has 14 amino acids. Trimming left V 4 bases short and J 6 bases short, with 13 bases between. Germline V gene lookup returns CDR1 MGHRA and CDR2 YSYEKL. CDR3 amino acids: CASSRAGQLNTIYF. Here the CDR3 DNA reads TGCGCCAGCAGCCGGGCAGGACAGCTAAACACCATATATTTT.

CDR3 nucleotide sequence: TGCGCCAGCAGCTTGGGGGCCATCGGGACTAGTACCGTCGAGCAGTACTTC. This translates into CASSLGAIGTSTVEQYF. The V call is TRBV5-1, the J call TRBJ2-7, with 8 bases identical to TRBD2. In germline, CDR1 is SGHRS, CDR2 YFSETQ. This CDR3 comprises 17 residues. The V segment lost 0 bases and the J segment 6 bases; nucleotides outside the gene matches: 14.

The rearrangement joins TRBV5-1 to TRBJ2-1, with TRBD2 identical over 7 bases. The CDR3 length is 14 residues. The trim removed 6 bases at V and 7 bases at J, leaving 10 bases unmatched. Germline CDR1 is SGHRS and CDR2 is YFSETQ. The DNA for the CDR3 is TGCGCCAGCAACGGCGGGAGAGTCGGGAATGAGCAGTTCTTC. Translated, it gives CASNGGRVGNEQFF. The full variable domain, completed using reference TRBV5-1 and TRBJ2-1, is KAGVTQTPRYLIKTRGQQVTLSCSPISGHRSVSWYQQTPGQGLQFLFEYFSETQRNKGNFPGRFSGRQFSNSRSEMNVSTLELGDSALYLCASNGGRVGNEQFFGPGTRLTVL.

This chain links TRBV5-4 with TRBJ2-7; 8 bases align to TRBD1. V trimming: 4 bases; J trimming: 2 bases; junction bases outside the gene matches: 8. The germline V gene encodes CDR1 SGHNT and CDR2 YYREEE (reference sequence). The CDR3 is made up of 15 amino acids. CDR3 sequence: CASSPDRGQTYEQYF. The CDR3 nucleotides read TGTGCCAGCAGCCCCGACAGGGGCCAAACCTACGAGCAGTACTTC.

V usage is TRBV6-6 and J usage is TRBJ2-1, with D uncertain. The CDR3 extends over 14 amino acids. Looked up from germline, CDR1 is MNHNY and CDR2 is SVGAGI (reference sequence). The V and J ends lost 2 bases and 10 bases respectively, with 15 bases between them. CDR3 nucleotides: TGTGCCAGCAGTTACGGCCCCCCGTCCAACGAGCAGTTCTTC. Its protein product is CASSYGPPSNEQFF.

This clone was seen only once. The CDR3 DNA reads TGTGCCAGCAGCAAAGGGGCAGGGGGCCGTGTGTCGTTGTGTCAGCCCCAGCATTTT. It encodes CASSKGAGGRVSLCQPQHF. The J gene is TRBJ1-5, the V gene TRBV21-1; the table's D gene call, TRBD1, was not cross checked with the DNA. TRBV21-1 is a documented pseudogene. CDR3 size: 19 residues.

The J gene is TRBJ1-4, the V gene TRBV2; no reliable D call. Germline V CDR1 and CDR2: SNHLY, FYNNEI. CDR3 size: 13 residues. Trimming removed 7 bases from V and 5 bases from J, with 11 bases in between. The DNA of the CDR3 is TGTGCCAGCACGAGACGTGGGAATGAAAAACTGTTTTTT. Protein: CASTRRGNEKLFF.

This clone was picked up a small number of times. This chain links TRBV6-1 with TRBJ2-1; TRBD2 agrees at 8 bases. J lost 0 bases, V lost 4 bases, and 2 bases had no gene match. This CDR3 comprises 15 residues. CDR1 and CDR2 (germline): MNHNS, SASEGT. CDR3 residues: CASSAAGGSYNEQFF. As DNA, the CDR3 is TGTGCCAGCAGTGCGGCGGGAGGCTCCTACAATGAGCAGTTCTTC.

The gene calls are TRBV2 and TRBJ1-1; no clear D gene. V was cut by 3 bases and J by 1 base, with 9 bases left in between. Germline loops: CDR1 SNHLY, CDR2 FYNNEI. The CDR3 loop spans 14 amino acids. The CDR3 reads CASSEGPSNTEAFF. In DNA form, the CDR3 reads TGTGCCAGCAGTGAGGGCCCTTCGAACACTGAAGCTTTCTTT.

CDR3 residues: CASSFPGQPQHF. DNA of the CDR3: TGTGCCAGCAGTTTCCCGGGACAGCCCCAGCATTTT. V gene TRBV6-5 combines with J gene TRBJ1-5; D is unresolved. Trimming stripped 4 bases from V and 7 bases from J, with 8 bases between. Per germline, CDR1 MNHEY and CDR2 SVGAGI. CDR3 length equals 12 residues.

CDR3 residues: CASIQTGGAEAFF. The CDR3 bases are TGTGCCAGTATCCAGACAGGGGGGGCTGAAGCTTTCTTT. The chain is built from TRBV19 and TRBJ1-1; TRBD1 matches 9 bases. This CDR3 region has 13 residues. V was pared by 7 bases and J by 6 bases, with 6 bases of the junction left unmatched. Germline CDR1 and CDR2: LNHDA and SQIVND (reference sequence). Based on the CDR3 plus reference TRBV19 and TRBJ1-1, the full variable domain is DGGITQSPKYLFRKEGQNVTLSCEQNLNHDAMYWYRQDPGQGLRLIYYSQIVNDFQKGDIAEGYSVSREKKESFPLTVTSAQKNPTAFYLCASIQTGGAEAFFGQGTRLTVV.

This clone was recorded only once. The CDR3 is CASSTGLAGGLNEQFF. Written as DNA, the CDR3 is TGTGCCAGTAGTACCGGACTAGCGGGAGGACTCAATGAGCAGTTCTTC. The chain links TRBV19 to TRBJ2-1, with 14 bases that match TRBD2. The V and J ends lost 4 bases and 6 bases, in that order; junction bases with no gene match: 5. CDR1 LNHDA and CDR2 SQIVND come from the germline V gene (reference sequence). The CDR3 length is 16 residues.

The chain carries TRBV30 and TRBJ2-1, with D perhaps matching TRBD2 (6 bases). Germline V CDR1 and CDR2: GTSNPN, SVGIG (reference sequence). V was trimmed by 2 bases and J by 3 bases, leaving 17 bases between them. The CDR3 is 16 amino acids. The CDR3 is CAWSTKTAGLYNEQFF. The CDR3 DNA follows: TGTGCCTGGAGTACAAAAACGGCGGGGCTCTACAATGAGCAGTTCTTC. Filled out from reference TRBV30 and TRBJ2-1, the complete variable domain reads SQTIHQWPATLVQPVGSPLSLECTVEGTSNPNLYWYRQAAGRGLQLLFYSVGIGQISSEVPQNLSASRPQDRQFILSSKKLLLSDSGFYLCAWSTKTAGLYNEQFFGPGTRLTVL.